The 12 T cell receptor beta chains below come from one sample, sequenced in a study of T cells in Graves' hyperthyroidism and ophthalmopathy. The investigators amplified TCR beta CDR3 regions from RNA transcripts. In the first-round RT-PCR of the TCR CDR3, the HTBI primer set was used. Each CDR3 protein gets one entry after TCRdb re-called the multiplex PCR reads with MiXCR. The table shows around 420,000 distinct CDR3 sequences, with about 15% occurring only once. The sample was blood. These receptors all come from a young woman with Graves' hyperthyroidism.

At least ten counts were recorded for this clonotype. V and J are TRBV6-1 and TRBJ2-5, with 7 nucleotides matching TRBD1. CDR1 is MNHNS and CDR2 is SASEGT in the germline V gene. The CDR3 is 16 residues long. V shed 5 bases and J 1 base; nucleotides not matched to a gene: 10. The CDR3 DNA is TGTGCCAGCAGTTTGACAGGGTGGGAATTCCAAGAGACCCAGTACTTC. Translating gives CASSLTGWEFQETQYF.

This clonotype was seen more than once but under ten times. The chain uses TRBV3-1 and TRBJ1-3, with 7 bases aligning to TRBD1. V dropped 1 base and J dropped 7; count of bases not matched to a gene: 19. The CDR3 length is 19 residues. In germline, CDR1 is LGHDT, CDR2 YNNKEL (reference sequence). The CDR3 loop reads CASSQGIGDRSTLDNTIYF. The DNA of the CDR3 is TGTGCCAGCAGCCAAGGGATCGGGGACAGAAGTACTCTGGACAACACCATATATTTT.

This clonotype was seen a few times. The rearrangement joins TRBV12-3 or TRBV12-4 to TRBJ1-2, with D perhaps TRBD1 (5 bases). This CDR3 region has 12 residues. Between the trimmed V and J ends, which lost 6 bases and 4 bases, there was a span of 9 bases. CDR3: CASRLDSYGYTF. CDR3 bases: TGTGCCAGCAGACTAGACAGCTATGGCTACACCTTC.

This clonotype was seen at least ten times. This chain uses TRBV12-3 or TRBV12-4 with TRBJ2-7; the match to TRBD2 covers 9 bases. Unmatched junction bases numbered 5, after V lost 3 bases and J lost 5 bases. The length of the CDR3 is 14 residues. In DNA form, the CDR3 reads TGTGCCAGCAGTTTGGTAGCGGGAGCGGACGAGCAGTACTTC. Its translation is CASSLVAGADEQYF.

The gene calls are TRBV10-2 and TRBJ2-1; no definite D call. This CDR3 has 11 amino acids. The germline V gene has CDR1 WSHSY and CDR2 SAAADI. V gave up 3 bases and J gave up 5 bases, with 2 bases separating them. CDR3 residues: CASSDDNEQFF. The CDR3 nucleotides are TGCGCCAGCAGTGACGACAATGAGCAGTTCTTC.

This clonotype came up many times. Here the CDR3 reads CASGVLAGGTGELFF. The CDR3 nucleotides are TGTGCCAGCGGAGTGCTAGCGGGAGGCACCGGGGAGCTGTTTTTT. This chain links TRBV2 with TRBJ2-2, with TRBD2 matching over 11 bases. Germline V CDR1 and CDR2: SNHLY, FYNNEI. The ends lost 8 bases at V and 4 bases at J; junction bases unmatched: 6. The CDR3 sequence is 15 residues long.

The V and J genes are TRBV29-1 and TRBJ1-1; no clear D. The CDR3 sequence is 13 residues long. The V gene lost 6 bases and the J gene lost 1 base, with 12 bases spanning the gap. Per germline, CDR1 SQVTM and CDR2 ANQGSEA. CDR3 sequence reads: CSVSGLRNTEAFF. CDR3 DNA sequence: TGCAGCGTATCGGGTCTGAGGAACACTGAAGCTTTCTTT.

This clonotype was seen ten or more times. The chain links TRBV10-3 to TRBJ2-7; 11 nucleotides agree with TRBD1. From germline, CDR1 is ENHRY and CDR2 SYGVKD. The CDR3 covers 15 residues. The V segment lost 6 bases and the J segment 1 base; nucleotides outside the gene matches: 5. The CDR3 DNA reads as TGTGCCATCAGCCTGGGGACAGGGGGTTCCTACGAGCAGTACTTC. Protein product: CAISLGTGGSYEQYF.

This rearrangement joins TRBV4-1 to TRBJ2-7; possibly TRBD2 for D (5 bases). The V gene's germline CDR1 is MGHRA and CDR2 YSYEKL. Trimming removed 0 bases from V and 3 bases from J, with 12 bases in between. This CDR3 comprises 15 residues. This CDR3 reads CASSQETGAGYEQYF. CDR3 coding DNA: TGCGCCAGCAGCCAAGAAACGGGCGCGGGCTACGAGCAGTACTTC.

This clonotype was detected many times. V is TRBV12-3 or TRBV12-4 and J is TRBJ2-3, with TRBD2 matching 7 bases. The CDR3 extends over 15 amino acids. V trimming: 5 bases; J trimming: 2 bases; junction bases outside the gene matches: 7. Here the CDR3 reads CASSTAGPHTDTQYF. DNA of the CDR3: TGTGCCAGCAGTACAGCGGGACCACACACAGATACGCAGTATTTT.

This clonotype was seen repeatedly, ten times or more. The chain combines TRBV30 with TRBJ2-7; TRBD1 aligns across 7 bases. CDR1 is GTSNPN, CDR2 SVGIG, per germline (reference sequence). The junction had 15 bases not matched to a gene; V was cut back by 3 bases and J by 4 bases. CDR3 length equals 16 residues. The CDR3, as DNA: TGTGCCTGGAGCGGCCGGAGACAGGGCCTAAGATACGAGCAGTACTTC. Translating gives CAWSGRRQGLRYEQYF.

In its sample, this clonotype was seen many times. The gene calls are TRBV4-1 and TRBJ2-7; 11 positions agree with TRBD2. The germline V gene has CDR1 MGHRA and CDR2 YSYEKL. J gave up 0 bases and V 4 bases, and 5 bases lay outside the gene matches. The CDR3 loop spans 16 amino acids. CDR3 DNA: TGCGCCAGCAGCCCGGGACTAGCGGCAAGCTCCTACGAGCAGTACTTC. Protein: CASSPGLAASSYEQYF.